These 27 T cell receptor beta chains were sequenced from one sample in a study of blood T cell repertoires in COVID-19. The data were produced by immunoSEQ multiplex PCR, yet TCRdb's version contains in-frame clones alone and is incomplete. The profile shows 200,000 to 250,000 clones, roughly 85% of them singletons. Source material: PBMCs or T cells enriched from blood (not recorded which). Receptor source: a woman in her 40s with acute COVID-19.

The CDR3: CASSPAGTSGGNEQFF. The CDR3 DNA sequence: TGTGCCAGCTCACCAGCCGGGACTAGCGGGGGCAATGAGCAGTTCTTC. J is TRBJ2-1 and V is TRBV18, with 14 bases fitting TRBD2. Germline V CDR1 and CDR2: KGHSH, LQKENI. J gave up 6 bases and V 2 bases, and 3 bases lay outside the gene matches. The CDR3 is 16 residues long.

The genes are TRBV12-3 or TRBV12-4 and TRBJ1-2; tentative D call: TRBD1 (5 bases). The CDR3 sequence is 11 residues long. Trimming cost V 5 bases and J 7 bases, with 8 bases left between them. The CDR3 reads CASSRQPGYTF. The CDR3 DNA reads TGTGCCAGCAGTCGACAGCCTGGCTACACCTTC.

The V call is TRBV10-3, the J call TRBJ1-1, with a weak D call TRBD1 (5 bases). This CDR3 contains 14 residues. In germline, CDR1 is ENHRY, CDR2 SYGVKD. Trimming shortened V by 6 bases and J by 3 bases, and 14 bases separated the two germline ends. The CDR3 DNA sequence: TGTGCCATCAGCGGTTACGGGGGGGACACTGAAGCTTTCTTT. This sequence encodes CAISGYGGDTEAFF.

The V call is TRBV30, the J call TRBJ2-3, with TRBD2 identical over 8 bases. V was pared by 0 bases and J by 1 base, with 6 bases of the junction left unmatched. The CDR3 consists of 16 residues. The germline gives CDR1 GTSNPN, CDR2 SVGIG (reference sequence). The DNA of the CDR3 is TGTGCCTGGAGTGTACTGCGGGGGGATGGCACAGATACGCAGTATTTT. Protein product: CAWSVLRGDGTDTQYF. The entire variable domain, with the rest obtained from reference TRBV30 and TRBJ2-3, is as follows: SQTIHQWPATLVQPVGSPLSLECTVEGTSNPNLYWYRQAAGRGLQLLFYSVGIGQISSEVPQNLSASRPQDRQFILSSKKLLLSDSGFYLCAWSVLRGDGTDTQYFGPGTRLTVL.

A word on this clone: The junction does not match germline at one end; this may be a read error. V gene TRBV7-8 combines with J gene TRBJ1-2; no clear D gene. Germline CDR1 is SGHVS and CDR2 is FQNEAQ. The CDR3 loop spans 18 amino acids. CDR3 region: CVSSLETRSAGFTYGYTF. CDR3 sequence (DNA): TGTGTCAGCAGCTTGGAGACTAGGTCAGCGGGCTTCACCTATGGCTACACCTTC.

The rearrangement joins TRBV6-1 to TRBJ1-2, with 10 bases lining up with TRBD1. The junction had 1 base not matched to a gene; V was cut back by 0 bases and J by 6 bases. Germline V gene data show CDR1 as MNHNS and CDR2 as SASEGT. There are 14 residues in the CDR3. CDR3 bases: TGTGCCAGCAGTGAAGCTGGGACAGGGGATGGCTACACCTTC. Its protein product is CASSEAGTGDGYTF.

The rearrangement links TRBV7-9 to TRBJ1-5, with a tentative D call TRBD1 (6 bases). Trimming removed 5 bases from V and 7 bases from J, with 21 bases in between. Looked up from germline, CDR1 is SEHNR and CDR2 is FQNEAQ (reference sequence). The CDR3 spans 16 residues. CDR3 in amino acids: CASSPPVPGHEQPQHF. As DNA, the CDR3 is TGTGCCAGCAGCCCACCGGTCCCGGGACATGAGCAGCCCCAGCATTTT.

The rearrangement links TRBV6-5 to TRBJ2-7, with a weak D call TRBD1 (5 bases). CDR3 length: 15 amino acids. Germline assignment: CDR1 MNHEY and CDR2 SVGAGI. The V gene lost 0 bases and the J gene lost 2 bases, with 11 bases spanning the gap. The CDR3 DNA follows: TGTGCCAGCAGTTACTCGGAACAGGTAGCCTACGAGCAGTACTTC. It is translated as CASSYSEQVAYEQYF.

The chain has TRBV7-6 and TRBJ1-6, with D unclear. Deletions cut 5 bases from V and 8 bases from J, with 10 bases between. The CDR3 runs to 13 residues. CDR1 SGHVS and CDR2 FNYEAQ come from the germline V gene. The CDR3 protein is CASSQRVDSPLHF. DNA of the CDR3: TGTGCCAGCAGCCAACGGGTCGATTCACCCCTCCACTTT.

This chain uses TRBV19 with TRBJ1-6; 7 bases match TRBD1. Trimming took 3 bases from V and 10 from J; bases not matched to a gene: 9. This CDR3 has 15 amino acids. Per germline, CDR1 LNHDA and CDR2 SQIVND (reference sequence). CDR3: CASSIFRGDRSPLHF. CDR3 in DNA: TGTGCCAGTAGTATTTTCAGGGGGGATCGGTCACCCCTCCACTTT. Full variable domain (remainder filled in from reference TRBV19 and TRBJ1-6): DGGITQSPKYLFRKEGQNVTLSCEQNLNHDAMYWYRQDPGQGLRLIYYSQIVNDFQKGDIAEGYSVSREKKESFPLTVTSAQKNPTAFYLCASSIFRGDRSPLHFGNGTRLTVT.

V is TRBV9 and J is TRBJ1-3; D uncertain. This CDR3 has 15 amino acids. V was pared by 0 bases and J by 0 bases, with 7 bases between. Germline values: CDR1 SGDLS, CDR2 YYNGEE. CDR3 amino acids: CASSVDGNSGNTIYF. As DNA, the CDR3 is TGTGCCAGCAGCGTAGATGGCAACTCTGGAAACACCATATATTTT.

J is TRBJ2-5 and V is TRBV12-5; D may be TRBD1 (6 bases). The CDR3 loop spans 17 amino acids. Looked up from germline, CDR1 is LGHNT and CDR2 is FRNRAP. V lost 0 bases, J lost 1 base, and 15 bases lay in between. CDR3 bases: TGTGCTAGTGGTTTGGTACAGGGCAGGGTTCGCCAAGAGACCCAGTACTTC. Protein sequence: CASGLVQGRVRQETQYF.

V is TRBV30 and J is TRBJ2-7, with 9 bases aligning to TRBD1. The trim removed 5 bases at V and 4 bases at J, leaving 0 bases unmatched. The germline gives CDR1 GTSNPN, CDR2 SVGIG (reference sequence). CDR3 length: 11 residues. Here the CDR3 reads CAWGQGYEQYV. The CDR3 DNA is TGTGCCTGGGGACAGGGGTACGAGCAGTACGTC.

The V and J genes are TRBV27 and TRBJ2-7, with 12 bases fitting TRBD1. Germline lookup yields CDR1 MNHEY and CDR2 SMNVEV (reference sequence). There are 14 residues in the CDR3. With 7 bases clipped from V and 4 bases from J, the junction kept 5 bases outside the gene matches. The CDR3 DNA sequence: TGTGCCAGCAAACCGGGACAGGGGGCGTACGAGCAGTACTTC. Its protein is CASKPGQGAYEQYF.

The J gene is TRBJ2-1, the V gene TRBV19; a weak D match, TRBD2 (7 bases). Trimming stripped 6 bases from V and 9 bases from J, with 15 bases between. From germline, CDR1 is LNHDA and CDR2 SQIVND (reference sequence). The CDR3 runs to 13 residues. In DNA, the CDR3 is TGTGCCAGTAGATCTCGGGGGGCGGGTGAGCAGTTCTTC. Its protein is CASRSRGAGEQFF.

The rearrangement links TRBV5-1 to TRBJ2-1, with TRBD2 matching over 7 bases. V was clipped by 6 bases and J by 10 bases; unmatched bases: 16. The CDR3 is 15 residues long. Germline V gene data show CDR1 as SGHRS and CDR2 as YFSETQ. The CDR3 sequence is CASTQDAGRVGEQFF. Written as DNA, the CDR3 is TGCGCCAGCACCCAGGATGCGGGGAGGGTGGGAGAGCAGTTCTTC.

The chain links TRBV28 to TRBJ1-5; weak D call: TRBD1 (6 bases). V lost 3 bases to trimming and J lost 4 bases, with 19 bases between them. Germline V gene lookup returns CDR1 MDHEN and CDR2 SYDVKM. This CDR3 has 17 amino acids. CDR3 loop: CASSFTSGAPLNQPQHF. CDR3 bases: TGTGCCAGCAGTTTTACATCAGGGGCCCCCTTAAATCAGCCCCAGCATTTT.

Concerning this clone: Additional DNA sequences in this sample encode the identical CDR3. The genes are TRBV9 and TRBJ2-3, with 8 bases identical to TRBD2. J gave up 1 base and V 0 bases, and 4 bases lay outside the gene matches. The CDR3 is 16 residues long. Germline V gives CDR1 SGDLS, CDR2 YYNGEE. CDR3 DNA: TGTGCCAGCAGCGTAGACAGCGGGGGAGGCACAGATACGCAGTATTTT. It translates to CASSVDSGGGTDTQYF.

The genes are TRBV14 and TRBJ1-2; the D gene is possibly TRBD1 (5 bases). The V gene lost 0 bases and the J gene lost 8 bases, with 13 bases spanning the gap. CDR1 is SGHDN, CDR2 FVKESK, per germline. The CDR3 covers 14 residues. This chain's CDR3 is CASSQEDTRGGYTF. CDR3 bases: TGTGCCAGCAGCCAAGAAGACACCCGGGGGGGCTACACCTTC.

This clone came up once. The V gene is TRBV19, the J gene TRBJ1-2; 7 positions match TRBD1. CDR1 and CDR2 (germline): LNHDA, SQIVND (reference sequence). This CDR3 has 13 amino acids. V lost 6 bases to trimming and J lost 8 bases; unmatched junction nucleotides: 9. The CDR3: CASRTGLRGGYTF. CDR3 in DNA: TGTGCCAGTAGGACAGGGCTCCGGGGAGGCTACACCTTC.

This rearrangement joins TRBV19 to TRBJ1-1, with 7 bases that match TRBD1. The V gene's germline CDR1 is LNHDA and CDR2 SQIVND (reference sequence). The ends lost 8 bases at V and 2 bases at J; junction bases unmatched: 5. This CDR3 spans 13 amino acids. CDR3 bases: TGTGCCAGTGGACAGGTCACAAACACTGAAGCTTTCTTT. Protein product: CASGQVTNTEAFF.

This CDR3 is CATSSSWGVLGSPLHF. In DNA, the CDR3 is TGTGCCACCAGCAGCTCATGGGGGGTCCTAGGTTCACCCCTCCACTTT. The rearrangement uses TRBV15 and TRBJ1-6, with a weak D call TRBD1 (5 bases). CDR3 length: 16 residues. Trimming stripped 3 bases from V and 9 bases from J, with 18 bases between. The germline V gene has CDR1 LNHNV and CDR2 YYDKDF (reference sequence).

This chain joins TRBV15 and TRBJ1-3, with D possibly TRBD1 on 5 matching bases. Trimming left V 4 bases short and J 0 bases short, with 10 bases between. The V gene's germline CDR1 is LNHNV and CDR2 YYDKDF (reference sequence). This CDR3 spans 15 amino acids. DNA of the CDR3: TGTGCCACCAGCATCCTCGGGGGCTCTGGAAACACCATATATTTT. Protein: CATSILGGSGNTIYF.

The genes are TRBV19 and TRBJ1-1; 7 bases align to TRBD1. This CDR3 comprises 15 residues. Trimming took 7 bases from V and 1 from J; bases not matched to a gene: 9. The germline V gene has CDR1 LNHDA and CDR2 SQIVND (reference sequence). The CDR3 nucleotides read TGTGCCAGTACCCACCCAGGGGGGTCGAACACTGAAGCTTTCTTT. Translation: CASTHPGGSNTEAFF.

This CDR3 is CASSPRLAGGETQYF. Here the CDR3 DNA reads TGTGCCAGCAGCCCCCGACTAGCGGGGGGAGAGACCCAGTACTTC. The V gene is TRBV7-8, the J gene TRBJ2-5, with 13 bases aligning to TRBD2. CDR1 and CDR2 (germline): SGHVS, FQNEAQ. V was pared by 5 bases and J by 4 bases, with 4 bases of the junction left unmatched. The CDR3 is made up of 15 amino acids.

This chain connects TRBV19 to TRBJ1-5; possibly TRBD1 for D (6 bases). The V and J ends lost 4 bases and 8 bases respectively, with 18 bases between them. Germline CDR1 is LNHDA and CDR2 is SQIVND (reference sequence). CDR3 length: 15 amino acids. CDR3 coding DNA: TGTGCCAGTAGTAGACCTACAGGGATCACGGAGCCCCAGCATTTT. Amino acid sequence: CASSRPTGITEPQHF.

This clone is a singleton in its sample. The V gene is TRBV27, the J gene TRBJ1-5, with no clear D. The CDR3 runs to 16 residues. Trimming stripped 6 bases from V and 1 base from J, with 16 bases between. The V gene's germline CDR1 is MNHEY and CDR2 SMNVEV (reference sequence). For the CDR3, the DNA is TGTGCCAGCAGCTCGACGGAGGGTCTCAGCAATCAGCCCCAGCATTTT. It codes for CASSSTEGLSNQPQHF.